The TCR beta chain described here comes from a study of T-cell reconstitution after alpha-beta-depleted transplantation in children. This CDR3 contains 17 residues. V shed 2 bases and J 8 bases; nucleotides not matched to a gene: 9. CDR1 and CDR2 (germline): ENHRY, SYGVKD. In this sample, this clonotype turned up a few times. TCRbeta library construction was performed incorporating unique molecular identifiers. TCRdb itself ran the PCR reads through MiXCR, one entry per CDR3 protein. The sample lists 150,000 to 200,000 distinct CDR3 sequences; less than 8% were seen once. The sample in question was PBMCs from the stem cell graft donor, obtained from the stem cell graft. This clonotype was obtained from a human donor who donated a stem cell graft to a child with Wiskott-Aldrich syndrome. The V call is TRBV10-3, the J call TRBJ1-6, with 10 nucleotides matching TRBD1. The CDR3 loop reads CAISEPLLGTGDSPLHF. The CDR3 DNA sequence: TGTGCCATCAGTGAGCCCCTCTTAGGGACAGGGGATTCACCCCTCCACTTT.